One sample yielded the 10 T cell receptor beta chains listed below, sequenced in a study of OX40 agonist ivuxolimab in advanced cancers. Clones were sequenced by immunoSEQ multiplex PCR, and TCRdb holds only the in-frame ones, with some missing. The sample lists tens of thousands of clones, roughly 90% occurring once. The sequenced sample was CD4+ or CD8+ T cells sorted from blood, obtained in a trial of the OX40 agonist ivuxolimab. The source of these receptors is an adult with an advanced solid tumor such as melanoma, head and neck, liver or kidney cancer.

J is TRBJ1-2 and V is TRBV29-1; D might be TRBD1 (5 bases). Germline V gene data show CDR1 as SQVTM and CDR2 as ANQGSEA. This CDR3 is built from 14 residues. Trimming removed 3 bases from V and 4 bases from J, with 15 bases in between. Here the CDR3 reads CSVEDTTGIYGYTF. CDR3 in DNA: TGCAGCGTTGAGGACACGACGGGGATCTATGGCTACACCTTC.

The chain has TRBV28 and TRBJ1-1; no firm D call. V lost 1 base and J lost 0, with 9 bases in between. CDR3 length equals 15 residues. Germline loops: CDR1 MDHEN, CDR2 SYDVKM. The CDR3 bases are TGTGCCAGCAGTTTATTCCAGAAGATGAACACTGAAGCTTTCTTT. It specifies CASSLFQKMNTEAFF.

This sequence joins TRBV19 and TRBJ2-7; D not certain. CDR3 length equals 11 residues. Germline CDR1 and CDR2: LNHDA and SQIVND (reference sequence). V was shortened by 6 bases and J by 3 bases, with 6 bases between the two germline ends. CDR3 sequence (DNA): TGTGCCAGTAGCGACGGCTACGAGCAGTACGTC. It yields the protein CASSDGYEQYV.

The V gene is TRBV11-2, the J gene TRBJ2-7, with a tentative D call TRBD1 (5 bases). V lost 5 bases, J lost 1 base, and 9 bases lay in between. CDR3 length: 13 residues. CDR1 SGHAT and CDR2 FQNNGV come from the germline V gene. CDR3 region: CASSMGPSYEQYV. In DNA form, the CDR3 reads TGTGCCAGCAGCATGGGGCCATCCTACGAGCAGTACGTC.

The V and J genes are TRBV5-4 and TRBJ1-2; the D is unclear. Germline lookup yields CDR1 SGHNT and CDR2 YYREEE (reference sequence). The V end lost 1 base, the J end lost 3 bases, and 7 bases lay between the germline ends. CDR3 length equals 13 residues. The CDR3 DNA is TGTGCCAGCAGCTTGCCCGGGGACTATGGCTACACCTTC. Residues: CASSLPGDYGYTF. Looking up the rest from reference TRBV5-4 and TRBJ1-2 gives the full variable domain: ETGVTQSPTHLIKTRGQQVTLRCSSQSGHNTVSWYQQALGQGPQFIFQYYREEENGRGNFPPRFSGLQFPNYSSELNVNALELDDSALYLCASSLPGDYGYTFGSGTRLTVV.

This clone was observed once. The CDR3 protein is CASSSPETYEQYF. The DNA for the CDR3 is TGCGCCAGCAGCTCCCCAGAGACCTACGAGCAGTACTTC. The chain links TRBV4-1 to TRBJ2-7; D remains unclear. Trimming shortened V by 5 bases and J by 2 bases, and 10 bases separated the two germline ends. The germline gives CDR1 MGHRA, CDR2 YSYEKL. The CDR3 has 13 residues.

The chain combines TRBV9 with TRBJ2-3, with 7 bases identical to TRBD2. Germline assignment: CDR1 SGDLS and CDR2 YYNGEE. The CDR3 totals 16 residues. Trimming cost V 3 bases and J 3 bases; bases outside gene matches: 10. The CDR3 bases are TGTGCCAGCAGCGACATAGGCGGGAGTTGGACAGATACGCAGTATTTT. Protein: CASSDIGGSWTDTQYF.

This clone qualifies as medium-sized. This chain joins TRBV6-4 and TRBJ2-2; D might be TRBD1 or TRBD2, each matching 5 bases. V was pared by 3 bases and J by 4 bases, with 15 bases between. Germline CDR1 MRHNA, CDR2 SNTAGT. The CDR3 has 16 amino acids. The CDR3 region has the DNA TGTGCCAGCAGTGAAGGGGTTAGCGCAACCACCGGGGAGCTGTTTTTT. Translating gives CASSEGVSATTGELFF.

The V call is TRBV4-1, the J call TRBJ2-3; D unclear. Trimming left V 0 bases short and J 4 bases short, with 11 bases between. Germline V gene sequence: CDR1 MGHRA, CDR2 YSYEKL. This CDR3 spans 15 amino acids. The CDR3 reads CASSQELEVADTQYF. The CDR3 nucleotides are TGCGCCAGCAGCCAAGAGCTCGAGGTTGCAGATACGCAGTATTTT.

V and J are TRBV29-1 and TRBJ2-7; tentatively, D is TRBD2 (6 bases). The CDR3 extends over 13 amino acids. Germline V gives CDR1 SQVTM, CDR2 ANQGSEA. V dropped 2 bases and J dropped 4 bases, with 12 bases sitting between them. In nucleotides, the CDR3 is TGCAGCGTTGAAACGGCAGGGAGGTACGAGCAGTACTTC. Its protein product is CSVETAGRYEQYF.